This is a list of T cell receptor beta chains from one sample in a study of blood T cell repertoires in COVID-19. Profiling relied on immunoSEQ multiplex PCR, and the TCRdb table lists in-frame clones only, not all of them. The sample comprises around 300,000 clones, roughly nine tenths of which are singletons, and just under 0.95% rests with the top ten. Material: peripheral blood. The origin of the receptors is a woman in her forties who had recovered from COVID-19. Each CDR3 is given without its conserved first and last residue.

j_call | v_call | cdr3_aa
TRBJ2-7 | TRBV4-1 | ASSQLAGDFYEQY
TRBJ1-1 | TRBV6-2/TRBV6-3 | ASSLTGMNTEAF
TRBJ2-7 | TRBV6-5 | ASTSPRTGGGEQY
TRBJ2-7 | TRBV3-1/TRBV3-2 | ASSQSLGLAGALSSYEQY
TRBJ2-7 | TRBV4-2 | ASSQVSVHEQY
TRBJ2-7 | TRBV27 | ASSALAQTAYEQY
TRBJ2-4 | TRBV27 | ASSFSGAKNIQY
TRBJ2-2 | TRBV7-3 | ASSPGSGELF
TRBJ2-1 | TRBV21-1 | ASSAWTGGLNEQF
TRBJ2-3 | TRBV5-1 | ASSIETGADTQY
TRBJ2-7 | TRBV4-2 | ASSQVAGTGTYEQY
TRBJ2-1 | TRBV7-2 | ASSADYYNEQF
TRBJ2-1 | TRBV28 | ASSGAGGPNEQF
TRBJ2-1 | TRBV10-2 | ASRRGLAGRSSYNEQF
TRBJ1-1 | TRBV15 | ATSRDRAGNTEAF
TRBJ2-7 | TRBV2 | ASSAIRGYNYEQY
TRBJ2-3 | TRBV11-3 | ASSLSQGMEDTQY
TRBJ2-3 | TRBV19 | ASKILAGGTDTQY
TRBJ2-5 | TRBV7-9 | ASSQRVGETQY
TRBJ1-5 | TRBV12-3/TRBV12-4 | ASSLSRNQPQH
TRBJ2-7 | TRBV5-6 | ASSLASGYEQY
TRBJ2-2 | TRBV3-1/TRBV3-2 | ASSPRQGDFPGELF
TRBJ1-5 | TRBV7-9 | ASSLGTGDSNQPQH
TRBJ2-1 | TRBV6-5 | ASTYGTRGWEEQF